A selection of T cell receptor beta chains follows, all from one sample in a study of CD8 T cells in ankylosing spondylitis. TCRdb independently ran MiXCR on the 5' RACE reads; one entry per CDR3 protein. The sample lists some 250,000 distinct CDR3 sequences, 20% to 30% occurring once. The sample comprised blood, either unsorted or a sorted T cell fraction (not recorded which). These receptors were collected from a male donor with ankylosing spondylitis or in good health (not recorded which). The CDR3 runs from the conserved cysteine through the conserved F or W. D genes are given only for firm matches. The size of a clone is reported for some rows only, either as once, few or many, or as a class for expanded clones.

abundance	j_gene	v_gene	d_gene	CDR3aa	CDR3nt
.	TRBJ1-1	TRBV2	.	CASSRGNAEAFF	TGTGCCAGCAGCAGGGGTAACGCTGAAGCTTTCTTT
few	TRBJ1-6	TRBV20-1	.	CSAPERLSPLHF	TGCAGTGCCCCCGAGAGGCTTTCACCCCTCCACTTT
few	TRBJ1-6	TRBV7-8	.	CASNAGRSSYNSPLHF	TGTGCCAGCAACGCGGGGCGCAGCTCCTATAATTCACCCCTCCACTTT
few	TRBJ2-7	TRBV5-1	.	CASSLRGAQPPYEQYF	TGCGCCAGCAGCTTAAGGGGGGCCCAACCCCCCTACGAGCAGTACTTC
few	TRBJ2-3	TRBV20-1	.	CSARDVWRTDTQYF	TGCAGTGCTAGAGATGTGTGGCGAACAGATACGCAGTATTTT
.	TRBJ2-4	TRBV20-1	TRBD2	CSARGPGGKNIQYF	TGCAGTGCTAGAGGGCCGGGAGGCAAAAACATTCAGTACTTC
.	TRBJ1-1	TRBV9	TRBD1	CASSVGGDRAYAFF	TGTGCCAGCAGCGTAGGAGGGGACAGGGCTTATGCTTTCTTT
.	TRBJ2-2	TRBV7-3	TRBD2	CASSSGLAGGQNTGELFF	TGTGCCAGCAGTTCTGGACTAGCGGGGGGCCAGAACACCGGGGAGCTGTTTTTT
.	TRBJ1-5	TRBV29-1	TRBD1	CSVEWADRYYQPQHF	TGCAGCGTTGAATGGGCGGACAGGTACTATCAGCCCCAGCATTTT
many	TRBJ2-1	TRBV20-1	TRBD2	CSARDLRASGRFYNEQFF	TGCAGTGCTAGAGATTTGCGGGCTAGCGGGAGATTTTACAATGAGCAGTTCTTC
.	TRBJ2-1	TRBV29-1	.	CSAGGGGEQFF	TGCAGCGCCGGGGGAGGGGGGGAGCAGTTCTTC
many	TRBJ1-6	TRBV11-2	.	CASSAGGSSYNSPLHF	TGTGCCAGCAGCGCGGGAGGGAGCTCCTATAATTCACCCCTCCACTTT
.	TRBJ1-4	TRBV20-1	.	CSANQPTNEKLFF	TGCAGTGCTAACCAGCCAACTAATGAAAAACTGTTTTTT
.	TRBJ2-1	TRBV10-3	TRBD1	CAILGTGYNEQFF	TGTGCCATCCTAGGGACAGGCTACAATGAGCAGTTCTTC
.	TRBJ2-1	TRBV7-9	.	CASRETGVQFF	TGTGCCAGCAGGGAAACGGGGGTACAGTTCTTC
.	TRBJ2-7	TRBV29-1	.	CSLRGPLEQYF	TGCAGCCTCCGAGGCCCCCTCGAGCAGTACTTC
.	TRBJ1-1	TRBV29-1	TRBD1	CSVANRGRTEAFF	TGCAGCGTCGCAAACAGGGGACGCACTGAAGCTTTCTTT
.	TRBJ2-1	TRBV10-3	.	CAINRSRIHEQFF	TGTGCCATCAATAGGTCGCGAATCCATGAGCAGTTCTTC
.	TRBJ2-7	TRBV20-1	TRBD2	CSARGDYRSEQYF	TGCAGTGCTAGAGGGGACTATAGATCCGAGCAGTACTTC
few	TRBJ2-1	TRBV9	TRBD2	CASNPRGVTYNEQFF	TGTGCCAGCAACCCTCGGGGGGTCACCTACAATGAGCAGTTCTTC
many	TRBJ2-5	TRBV20-1	TRBD2	CSARLAAYQETQYF	TGCAGTGCAAGACTAGCGGCCTACCAAGAGACCCAGTACTTC
many	TRBJ2-2	TRBV28	.	CATMDRNTGELFF	TGTGCCACCATGGACAGGAACACCGGGGAGCTGTTTTTT
.	TRBJ1-6	TRBV4-2	.	CASGQDIHSPLHF	TGTGCCAGCGGCCAGGACATCCATTCACCCCTCCACTTT
many	TRBJ2-5	TRBV20-1	TRBD2	CSAIRASGGGETQYF	TGCAGTGCGATAAGGGCTAGCGGGGGCGGAGAGACCCAGTACTTC
once	TRBJ2-2	TRBV5-6	TRBD1	CASSLRDRGPTGELFF	TGTGCCAGCAGCCTCCGGGACAGGGGGCCAACCGGGGAGCTGTTTTTT
.	TRBJ2-3	TRBV29-1	.	CSVEGRADTQYF	TGCAGCGTTGAAGGGAGGGCAGATACGCAGTATTTT
.	TRBJ2-3	TRBV10-3	TRBD2	CAISEKGLAAQDTQYF	TGTGCCATCAGTGAGAAGGGACTAGCGGCCCAAGATACGCAGTATTTT
.	TRBJ2-2	TRBV20-1	.	CSFGRDTGELFF	TGCAGTTTTGGCAGGGACACCGGGGAGCTGTTTTTT
.	TRBJ2-5	TRBV7-2	.	CASLGRQETQYF	TGTGCCAGCCTGGGCAGACAAGAGACCCAGTACTTC
once	TRBJ2-3	TRBV27	.	CASSPGFSTDTQYF	TGTGCCAGCTCCCCTGGGTTCAGCACAGATACGCAGTATTTT
few	TRBJ1-5	TRBV20-1	.	CSASLVPGSNQPQHF	TGCAGTGCTAGCCTGGTCCCCGGGAGCAATCAGCCCCAGCATTTT
few	TRBJ2-3	TRBV6-2/TRBV6-3	.	CASSLRWNTQYF	TGTGCCAGCAGCCTAAGGTGGAATACGCAGTATTTT
few	TRBJ2-1	TRBV18	.	CASSPLAASSYNEQFF	TGTGCCAGCTCACCGCTAGCTGCCAGCTCCTACAATGAGCAGTTCTTC
few	TRBJ2-2	TRBV7-8	.	CASSYPGTTGELFF	TGTGCCAGCAGCTATCCGGGGACCACCGGGGAGCTGTTTTTT
few	TRBJ2-5	TRBV29-1	.	CSVDPIGGGETQYF	TGCAGCGTTGACCCGATAGGTGGTGGGGAGACCCAGTACTTC
.	TRBJ2-1	TRBV21-1	.	CASRPLAGGSYNEQFF	TGTGCCAGCAGGCCCCTAGCGGGGGGATCCTACAATGAGCAGTTCTTC
few	TRBJ1-5	TRBV20-1	.	CSARDLRGAGNQPQHF	TGCAGTGCTAGAGATTTAAGGGGGGCTGGCAATCAGCCCCAGCATTTT